The 11 T cell receptor beta chains below were found in one sample sequenced in a study of CD8 T cells in ankylosing spondylitis. MiXCR, applied by TCRdb to the 5' RACE reads, yields one record per CDR3 protein. The sample consists of some 150,000 distinct CDR3 sequences, approximately 10% of them appearing once. The sequencing sample was made of blood, either unsorted or a sorted T cell fraction (not recorded which). These receptors were obtained from a female donor with ankylosing spondylitis or in good health (not recorded which).

This clonotype was counted ten times or more. The chain carries TRBV9 and TRBJ2-3, with D perhaps TRBD2 (7 bases). The CDR3 covers 16 residues. V gave up 4 bases and J gave up 0 bases, with 15 bases separating them. CDR1 is SGDLS and CDR2 is YYNGEE in the germline V gene. CDR3 sequence: CASSLRGGASTDTQYF. The CDR3 coding sequence is TGTGCCAGCAGCCTCCGAGGGGGGGCTAGCACAGATACGCAGTATTTT. Combining the CDR3 with reference TRBV9 and TRBJ2-3 gives the whole variable domain DSGVTQTPKHLITATGQRVTLRCSPRSGDLSVYWYQQSLDQGLQFLIQYYNGEERAKGNILERFSAQQFPDLHSELNLSSLELGDSALYFCASSLRGGASTDTQYFGPGTRLTVL.

This clonotype was observed at least ten times. Here the CDR3 reads CSVAGQGYEQYF. The CDR3 DNA reads as TGCAGCGTTGCGGGACAGGGATACGAGCAGTACTTC. The genes are TRBV29-1 and TRBJ2-7; 9 bases are shared with TRBD1. The CDR3 extends over 12 amino acids. Germline V gene lookup returns CDR1 SQVTM and CDR2 ANQGSEA. V trimming: 4 bases; J trimming: 4 bases; junction bases outside the gene matches: 2.

Ten or more counts support this clonotype. The chain carries TRBV7-2 and TRBJ2-7; TRBD2 matches at 7 bases. The CDR3 is 14 residues long. Germline V lookup: CDR1 SGHTA, CDR2 FQGNSA. Trimming at V came to 1 base and at J to 3 bases, leaving 3 bases not matched to a gene. The CDR3 coding sequence is TGTGCCAGCAGCTTAGTGACTAGCAGCTACGAGCAGTACTTC. Translated, it gives CASSLVTSSYEQYF.

This clonotype was detected only a few times. The chain is built from TRBV7-8 and TRBJ2-3, with D perhaps TRBD2 (6 bases). The CDR3 loop spans 13 amino acids. Trimming took off 5 bases at V and 9 bases at J, with 15 bases between the two ends. Germline V gene lookup returns CDR1 SGHVS and CDR2 FQNEAQ. Here the CDR3 DNA reads TGTGCCAGCAGCCAAATCGACGGGGGAACGCAGTATTTT. Encoded protein: CASSQIDGGTQYF.

This clonotype has ten or more counts. The chain is built from TRBV29-1 and TRBJ1-2, with D possibly being TRBD1 (5 bases). Germline-derived CDR1 and CDR2 are SQVTM and ANQGSEA. V shed 4 bases and J shed 4 bases, with 10 bases lying between them. CDR3 length equals 12 residues. The CDR3 nucleotides are TGCAGCGTTGGGGGGACGCTCTATGGCTACACCTTC. This codes for CSVGGTLYGYTF.

This clonotype was seen repeatedly, ten times or more. This chain joins TRBV27 and TRBJ2-3; 9 bases map to TRBD2. Germline loops: CDR1 MNHEY, CDR2 SMNVEV (reference sequence). Trimming took 2 bases from V and 2 from J; bases not matched to a gene: 2. The CDR3 loop spans 15 amino acids. The CDR3 region is CASSLIAGDTDTQYF. Here the CDR3 DNA reads TGTGCCAGCAGTTTAATAGCGGGGGACACAGATACGCAGTATTTT.

Remarks on this clonotype: It may be a read error: a sequence one base away is much more abundant. The rearrangement links TRBV23-1 to TRBJ1-2; possible D gene TRBD1, 5 bases. TRBV23-1 is an ORF; its function is uncertain. V shed 3 bases and J shed 6 bases, with 20 bases lying between them. The CDR3 totals 16 residues. The CDR3 DNA is TGCGCCAGCAGTCATGTTGAGGGACCGCTGATGGATGGCTACACCTTC. Translated, it gives CASSHVEGPLMDGYTF.

This clonotype was counted at least ten times. V and J are TRBV4-1 and TRBJ2-7; the D is unclear. Germline V gene sequence: CDR1 MGHRA, CDR2 YSYEKL. Trimming shortened V by 1 base and J by 6 bases, and 16 bases separated the two germline ends. The CDR3 consists of 15 residues. CDR3 region: CASSQGHTREVEQYF. Here the CDR3 DNA reads TGCGCCAGCAGCCAAGGACACACCCGAGAGGTCGAGCAGTACTTC.

This clonotype was seen repeatedly, ten times or more. The V and J genes are TRBV12-3 or TRBV12-4 and TRBJ2-7; 7 bases are shared with TRBD1. This CDR3 contains 15 residues. V lost 1 base and J lost 4; bases outside the gene matches: 7. CDR3: CASSLDPTGSYEQYF. Here the CDR3 DNA reads TGTGCCAGCAGTTTAGACCCGACAGGGAGTTACGAGCAGTACTTC.

This clonotype came up many times. The chain employs TRBV5-5 and TRBJ1-1; no reliable D call. V was trimmed by 3 bases and J by 7 bases, leaving 13 bases between them. Germline assignment: CDR1 SGHKS and CDR2 YYEKEE (reference sequence). The CDR3 runs to 13 residues. CDR3 sequence: CASSSTPRDEAFF. The CDR3 DNA reads TGTGCCAGCAGCTCCACACCTCGGGATGAAGCTTTCTTT.

In this sample, this clonotype turned up many times. The DNA for the CDR3 is TGCAGTGCTAGAGTGGCGGGCCAGGTCCAAGAGACCCAGTACTTC. Translated, it gives CSARVAGQVQETQYF. The chain couples TRBV20-1 to TRBJ2-5; D may be TRBD2 (5 bases). Germline V gives CDR1 DFQATT, CDR2 SNEGSKA (reference sequence). Trimming pared 1 base from V and 1 base from J, leaving 13 bases between. This CDR3 spans 15 amino acids.